One and the same sample provided the 14 T cell receptor beta chains below, sequenced in a study of shared clonotypes between healthy human individuals. The table came from immunoSEQ multiplex PCR; TCRdb's copy has only in-frame clones and leaves some out. Of about 2.4 million clones listed, roughly 93% are singletons. Sequenced sample: naive CD4+ T cells from PBMCs. Subset of the sample: CD45RA+ positively selected. These receptors were collected from a man aged 18 to 30 in good health. Some clones in this sample may be carry-over from other donors' samples.

The rearrangement joins TRBV18 to TRBJ2-3; TRBD1 matches at 7 bases. Germline V lookup: CDR1 KGHSH, CDR2 LQKENI. The trim removed 5 bases at V and 0 bases at J, leaving 8 bases unmatched. The CDR3 extends over 16 amino acids. CDR3 nucleotide sequence: TGTGCCAGCTCATACCTCGGACAGGCTAGCACAGATACGCAGTATTTT. It specifies CASSYLGQASTDTQYF.

This clone was picked up one time. This chain connects TRBV21-1 to TRBJ2-5; TRBD2, the D gene given by the table, was not confirmed from the DNA. TRBV21-1 is a listed pseudogene. The CDR3 runs 17 residues. The CDR3 DNA follows: TGTGCCAGTACCCCGGGACTAGCGGGACCGGGGGGTGAGACCCAGTACTTC. This translates into CASTPGLAGPGGETQYF.

The genes are TRBV15 and TRBJ2-1, with 10 bases aligning to TRBD2. This CDR3 region has 15 residues. The V and J ends lost 7 bases and 8 bases, in that order; junction bases with no gene match: 11. Germline CDR1 is LNHNV and CDR2 is YYDKDF (reference sequence). In DNA, the CDR3 is TGTGCCACCAACTTTGGACTAGCGGAGGGGTATGAGCAGTTCTTC. It encodes CATNFGLAEGYEQFF.

This clone came up once. The chain uses TRBV7-9 and TRBJ2-5; a weak D match, TRBD2 (6 bases). CDR1 SEHNR and CDR2 FQNEAQ come from the germline V gene (reference sequence). The CDR3 length is 11 residues. V lost 4 bases to trimming and J lost 13 bases, with 13 bases between them. The CDR3 DNA sequence: TGTGCCAGCAGCTCCGGGACTGCCCGGTACTTC. Translated, it gives CASSSGTARYF.

The chain has TRBV7-2 and TRBJ2-1, with D unclear. V was pared by 5 bases and J by 4 bases, with 15 bases between. There are 15 residues in the CDR3. Germline V CDR1 and CDR2: SGHTA, FQGNSA. Here the CDR3 reads CASSMRGRPYNEQFF. The CDR3 DNA is TGTGCCAGCAGCATGCGTGGTCGGCCTTACAATGAGCAGTTCTTC. Looking up the rest from reference TRBV7-2 and TRBJ2-1 gives the full variable domain: GAGVSQSPSNKVTEKGKDVELRCDPISGHTALYWYRQSLGQGLEFLIYFQGNSAPDKSGLPSDRFSAERTGGSVSTLTIQRTQQEDSAVYLCASSMRGRPYNEQFFGPGTRLTVL.

This rearrangement joins TRBV11-3 to TRBJ2-7; the match to TRBD1 covers 9 bases. CDR3 length: 15 amino acids. In germline, CDR1 is SGHNT, CDR2 YENEEA. With 5 bases clipped from V and 3 bases from J, the junction kept 8 bases outside the gene matches. CDR3 bases: TGTGCCAGCAGCGCGGGACAGGGAAACTTCTACGAGCAGTACTTC. Translated: CASSAGQGNFYEQYF. Together with reference TRBV11-3 and TRBJ2-7, the CDR3 gives the full variable domain: EAGVVQSPRYKIIEKKQPVAFWCNPISGHNTLYWYLQNLGQGPELLIRYENEEAVDDSQLPKDRFSAERLKGVDSTLKIQPAELGDSAVYLCASSAGQGNFYEQYFGPGTRLTVT.

V is TRBV23-1 and J is TRBJ2-1, with TRBD2 matching 14 bases. TRBV23-1 is identified as an open reading frame with a role that is uncertain. There are 16 residues in the CDR3. V lost 2 bases and J lost 9; bases outside the gene matches: 6. CDR3 sequence reads: CASSQPGLAGGTEQFF. For the CDR3, the DNA is TGCGCCAGCAGTCAACCTGGACTAGCGGGAGGTACTGAGCAGTTCTTC.

To note about this clone: Other nucleotide sequences from this sample produce the same CDR3. The chain links TRBV5-1 to TRBJ1-5, with unresolved D. V was pared by 0 bases and J by 6 bases, with 7 bases between. From germline, CDR1 is SGHRS and CDR2 YFSETQ. The CDR3 covers 13 residues. The CDR3 region has the DNA TGCGCCAGCAGCTTGGCCTCGGGTCAGCCCCAGCATTTT. Its protein product is CASSLASGQPQHF.

A few counts support this clone. The genes are TRBV9 and TRBJ2-1, with 8 bases lining up with TRBD2. V shed 3 bases, J shed 0 bases, and the junction held 2 bases outside the gene matches. Looked up from germline, CDR1 is SGDLS and CDR2 is YYNGEE. The CDR3 is made up of 15 amino acids. CDR3 residues: CASSATSDSYNEQFF. The DNA for the CDR3 is TGTGCCAGCAGCGCGACTAGCGACTCCTACAATGAGCAGTTCTTC.

The chain joins TRBV7-3 to TRBJ2-6; no firm D call. The CDR3 is 14 residues long. CDR1 and CDR2 (germline): SGHTA, FQGTGA. V lost 4 bases to trimming and J lost 0 bases, with 4 bases between them. The CDR3 loop reads CASSSYSGANVLTF. In DNA, the CDR3 is TGTGCCAGCAGCTCCTACTCTGGGGCCAACGTCCTGACTTTC.

The rearrangement joins TRBV6-1 to TRBJ2-5; 7 bases align to TRBD1. Germline V lookup: CDR1 MNHNS, CDR2 SASEGT. The CDR3 length is 14 residues. V was clipped by 5 bases and J by 2 bases; unmatched bases: 5. The CDR3, as DNA: TGTGCCAGCAGTCACCGGGACAGACAAGAGACCCAGTACTTC. Protein: CASSHRDRQETQYF.

V usage is TRBV28 and J usage is TRBJ1-5; D is unresolved. Trimming removed 3 bases at V and 4 bases at J, with 13 bases between. Germline loops: CDR1 MDHEN, CDR2 SYDVKM. The CDR3 extends over 15 amino acids. CDR3 sequence (DNA): TGTGCCAGCAGTTTTCGGAACCGGGGAAATCAGCCCCAGCATTTT. Residues: CASSFRNRGNQPQHF.

The V gene is TRBV28, the J gene TRBJ1-1, with a tentative D call TRBD1 (6 bases). Germline-derived CDR1 and CDR2 are MDHEN and SYDVKM. V was pared by 2 bases and J by 6 bases, with 13 bases between. CDR3 size: 14 residues. In nucleotides, the CDR3 is TGTGCCAGCAGTTTAGGCCGAGGGGGGGCTGAAGCTTTCTTT. This encodes CASSLGRGGAEAFF.

The gene calls are TRBV5-1 and TRBJ2-1; TRBD2 might be the D (6 bases). Trimming removed 4 bases from V and 1 base from J, with 15 bases in between. Germline V gene data show CDR1 as SGHRS and CDR2 as YFSETQ. CDR3 length: 16 residues. The CDR3 here is CASSPPGGTSYNEQFF. In DNA form, the CDR3 reads TGCGCCAGCAGCCCCCCTGGGGGGACGTCCTACAATGAGCAGTTCTTC.